This TCR beta chain was sequenced during a study of blood T cell repertoires in COVID-19. CDR1 is KGHDR, CDR2 SFDVKD, per germline. With 1 base removed from V and 5 bases from J, the gap between germline ends came to 14 bases. The CDR3 runs 16 residues. Produced via immunoSEQ multiplex PCR; TCRdb's table is partial and in-frame only. Here the sample spans about 220,000 clones, approximately 78% being singletons. The material sequenced was peripheral blood. This chain connects TRBV24-1 to TRBJ2-1, with D tentatively TRBD2 (6 bases). This receptor was obtained from a woman aged 70-85 years with COVID-19, enrolled during active disease. The CDR3 loop is CATSDLMGGANNEQFF. In nucleotides, the CDR3 is TGTGCCACCAGTGATTTAATGGGCGGGGCAAACAATGAGCAGTTCTTC.